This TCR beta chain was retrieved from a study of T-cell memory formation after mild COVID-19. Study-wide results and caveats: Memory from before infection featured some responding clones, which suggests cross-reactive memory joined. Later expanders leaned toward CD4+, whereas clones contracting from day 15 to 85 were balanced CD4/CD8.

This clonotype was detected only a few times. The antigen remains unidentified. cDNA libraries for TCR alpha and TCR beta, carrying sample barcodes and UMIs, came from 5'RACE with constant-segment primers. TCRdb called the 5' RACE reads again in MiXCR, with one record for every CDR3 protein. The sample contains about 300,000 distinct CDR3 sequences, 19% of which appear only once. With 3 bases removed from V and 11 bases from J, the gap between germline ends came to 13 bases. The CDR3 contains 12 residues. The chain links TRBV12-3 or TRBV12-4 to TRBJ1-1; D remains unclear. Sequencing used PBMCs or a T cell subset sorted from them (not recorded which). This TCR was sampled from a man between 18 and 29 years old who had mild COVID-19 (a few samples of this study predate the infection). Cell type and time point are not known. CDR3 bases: TGTGCCAGCAGTTTTGGGCAAGGTGGGGCTTTCTTT. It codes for CASSFGQGGAFF.